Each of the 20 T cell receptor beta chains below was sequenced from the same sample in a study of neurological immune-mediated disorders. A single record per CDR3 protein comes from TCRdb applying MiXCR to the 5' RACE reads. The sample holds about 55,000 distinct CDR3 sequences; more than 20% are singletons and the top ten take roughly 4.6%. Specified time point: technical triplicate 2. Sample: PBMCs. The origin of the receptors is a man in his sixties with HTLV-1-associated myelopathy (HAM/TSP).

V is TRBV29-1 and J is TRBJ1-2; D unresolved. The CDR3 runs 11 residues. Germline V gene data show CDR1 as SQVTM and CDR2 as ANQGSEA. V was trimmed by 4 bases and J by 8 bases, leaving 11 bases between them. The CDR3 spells CSVGEGRGYTF. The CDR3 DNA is TGCAGCGTTGGTGAGGGTAGGGGCTACACCTTC.

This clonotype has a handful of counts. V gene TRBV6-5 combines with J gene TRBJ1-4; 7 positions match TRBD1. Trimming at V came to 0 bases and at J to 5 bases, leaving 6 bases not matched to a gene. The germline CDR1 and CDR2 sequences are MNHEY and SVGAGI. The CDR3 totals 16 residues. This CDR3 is CASSYSRGLGNEKLFF. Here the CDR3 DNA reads TGTGCCAGCAGTTACTCGAGGGGGCTGGGAAATGAAAAACTGTTTTTT.

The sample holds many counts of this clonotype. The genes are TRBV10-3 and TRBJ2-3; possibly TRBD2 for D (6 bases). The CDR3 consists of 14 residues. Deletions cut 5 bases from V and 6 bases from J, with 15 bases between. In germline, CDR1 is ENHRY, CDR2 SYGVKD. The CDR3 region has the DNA TGTGCCATCAGTACGGGAGCCCGCCCCGATACGCAGTATTTT. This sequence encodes CAISTGARPDTQYF.

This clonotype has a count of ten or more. CDR3 in amino acids: CASSYGTGVGEQYF. The CDR3 DNA is TGTGCCAGCAGTTACGGGACAGGGGTCGGCGAGCAGTACTTC. The chain is built from TRBV6-6 and TRBJ2-7; 10 bases fit TRBD1. This CDR3 spans 14 amino acids. Trimming at V came to 2 bases and at J to 6 bases, leaving 4 bases not matched to a gene. Germline CDR1 is MNHNY and CDR2 is SVGAGI (reference sequence).

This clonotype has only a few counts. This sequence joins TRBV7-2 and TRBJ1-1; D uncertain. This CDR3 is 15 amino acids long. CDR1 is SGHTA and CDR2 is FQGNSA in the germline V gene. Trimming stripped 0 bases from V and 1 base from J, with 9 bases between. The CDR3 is CASSLAPSGNTEAFF. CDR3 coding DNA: TGTGCCAGCAGCTTAGCTCCATCAGGGAACACTGAAGCTTTCTTT.

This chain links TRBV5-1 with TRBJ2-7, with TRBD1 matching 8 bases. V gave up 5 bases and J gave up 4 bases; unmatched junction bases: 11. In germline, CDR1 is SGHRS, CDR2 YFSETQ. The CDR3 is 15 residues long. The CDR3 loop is CASSIVDRGAYEQYF. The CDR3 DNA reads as TGCGCCAGCAGTATCGTTGACAGGGGTGCATACGAGCAGTACTTC.

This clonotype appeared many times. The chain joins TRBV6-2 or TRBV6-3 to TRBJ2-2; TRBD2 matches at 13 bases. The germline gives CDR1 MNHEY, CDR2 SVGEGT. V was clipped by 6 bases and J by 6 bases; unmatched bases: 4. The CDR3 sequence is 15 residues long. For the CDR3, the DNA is TGTGCCAGCAGGGGAGGACTAGCGGGAGCCGGGGAGCTGTTTTTT. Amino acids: CASRGGLAGAGELFF.

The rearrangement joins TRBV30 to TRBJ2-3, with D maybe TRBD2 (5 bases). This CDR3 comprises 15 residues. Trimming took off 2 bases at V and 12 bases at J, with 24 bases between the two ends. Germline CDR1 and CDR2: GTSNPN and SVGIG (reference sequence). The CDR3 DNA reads TGTGCCTGGAGTTTAAGCGGAGGACGGGTTAGGTCCCAGTATTTT. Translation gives CAWSLSGGRVRSQYF.

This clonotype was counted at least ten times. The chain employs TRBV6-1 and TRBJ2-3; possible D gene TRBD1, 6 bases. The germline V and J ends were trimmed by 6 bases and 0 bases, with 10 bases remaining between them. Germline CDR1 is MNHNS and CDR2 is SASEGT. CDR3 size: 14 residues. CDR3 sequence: CASRGQPSTDTQYF. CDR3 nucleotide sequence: TGTGCCAGCAGGGGACAACCTAGCACAGATACGCAGTATTTT.

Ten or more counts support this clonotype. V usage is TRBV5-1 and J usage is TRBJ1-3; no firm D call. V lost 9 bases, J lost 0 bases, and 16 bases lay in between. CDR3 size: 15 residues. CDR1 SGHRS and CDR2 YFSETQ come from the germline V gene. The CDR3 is CAIRTEALSGNTIYF. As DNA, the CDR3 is TGCGCCATTCGGACGGAGGCTCTCTCTGGAAACACCATATATTTT.

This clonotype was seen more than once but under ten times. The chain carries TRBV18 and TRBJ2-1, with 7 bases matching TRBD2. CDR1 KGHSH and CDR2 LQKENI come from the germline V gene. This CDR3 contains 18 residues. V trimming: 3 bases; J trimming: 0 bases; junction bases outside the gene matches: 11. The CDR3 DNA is TGTGCCAGCTCACCTCGACCGGGACTACGGGGCTCCTACAATGAGCAGTTCTTC. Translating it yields CASSPRPGLRGSYNEQFF.

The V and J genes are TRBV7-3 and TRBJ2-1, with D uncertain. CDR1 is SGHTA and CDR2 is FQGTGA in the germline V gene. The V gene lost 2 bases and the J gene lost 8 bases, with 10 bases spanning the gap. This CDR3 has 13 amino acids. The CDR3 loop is CASSLAGHDEQFF. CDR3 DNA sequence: TGTGCCAGCAGCTTAGCAGGTCATGATGAGCAGTTCTTC.

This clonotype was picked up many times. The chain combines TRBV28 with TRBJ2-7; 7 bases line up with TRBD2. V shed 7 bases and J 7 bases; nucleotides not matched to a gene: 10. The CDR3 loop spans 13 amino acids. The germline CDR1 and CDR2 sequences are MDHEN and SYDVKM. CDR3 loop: CASNGGSRWEQYF. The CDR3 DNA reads TGTGCCAGCAATGGCGGGAGTCGCTGGGAGCAGTACTTC.

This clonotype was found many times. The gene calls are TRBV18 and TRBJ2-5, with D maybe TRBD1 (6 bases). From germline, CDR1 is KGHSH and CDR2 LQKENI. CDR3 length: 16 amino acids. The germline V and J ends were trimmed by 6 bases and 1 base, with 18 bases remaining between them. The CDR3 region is CASSQTGGFSQETQYF. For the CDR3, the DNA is TGTGCCAGCTCTCAGACAGGTGGATTTTCCCAAGAGACCCAGTACTTC.

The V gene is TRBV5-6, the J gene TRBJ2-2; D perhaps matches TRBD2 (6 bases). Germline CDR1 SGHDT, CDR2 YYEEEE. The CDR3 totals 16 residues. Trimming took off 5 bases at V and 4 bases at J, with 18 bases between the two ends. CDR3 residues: CASSLRLGGGTGELFF. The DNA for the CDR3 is TGTGCCAGCAGTCTAAGACTGGGAGGAGGCACCGGGGAGCTGTTTTTT.

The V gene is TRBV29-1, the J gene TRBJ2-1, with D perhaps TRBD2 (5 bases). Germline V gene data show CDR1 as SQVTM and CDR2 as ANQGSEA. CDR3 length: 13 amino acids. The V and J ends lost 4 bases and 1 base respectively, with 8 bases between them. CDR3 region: CSVGGRSYNEQFF. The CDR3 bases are TGCAGCGTTGGCGGGCGTTCCTACAATGAGCAGTTCTTC.

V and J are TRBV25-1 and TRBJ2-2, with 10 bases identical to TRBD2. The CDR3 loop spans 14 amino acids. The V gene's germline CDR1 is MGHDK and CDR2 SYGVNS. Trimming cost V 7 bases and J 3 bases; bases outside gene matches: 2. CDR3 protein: CASNGLADTGELFF. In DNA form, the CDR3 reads TGTGCCAGCAACGGACTAGCGGACACCGGGGAGCTGTTTTTT. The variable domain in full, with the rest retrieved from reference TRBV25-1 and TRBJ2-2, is EADIYQTPRYLVIGTGKKITLECSQTMGHDKMYWYQQDPGMELHLIHYSYGVNSTEKGDLSSESTVSRIRTEHFPLTLESARPSHTSQYLCASNGLADTGELFFGEGSRLTVL.

In nucleotides, the CDR3 is TGCAGTGCTAAAAAGGGTAGCAATCAGCCCCAGCATTTT. It codes for CSAKKGSNQPQHF. The V call is TRBV20-1, the J call TRBJ1-5, with no clear D. CDR1 DFQATT and CDR2 SNEGSKA come from the germline V gene (reference sequence). V was cut by 4 bases and J by 0 bases, with 7 bases left in between. The CDR3 has 13 amino acids.

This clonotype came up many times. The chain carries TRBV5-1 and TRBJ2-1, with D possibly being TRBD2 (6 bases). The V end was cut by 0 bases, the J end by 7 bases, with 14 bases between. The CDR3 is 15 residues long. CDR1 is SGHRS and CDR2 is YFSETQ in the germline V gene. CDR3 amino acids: CASSLGTSPANEQFF. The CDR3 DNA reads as TGCGCCAGCAGCTTGGGTACTAGCCCGGCGAATGAGCAGTTCTTC.

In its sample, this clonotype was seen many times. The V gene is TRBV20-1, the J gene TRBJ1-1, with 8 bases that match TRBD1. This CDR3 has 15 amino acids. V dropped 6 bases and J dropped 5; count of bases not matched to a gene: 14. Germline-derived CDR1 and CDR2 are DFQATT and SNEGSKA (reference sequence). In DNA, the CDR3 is TGCAGTGCCCCAGGGACAGGAGCATTTGGGACTGAAGCTTTCTTT. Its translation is CSAPGTGAFGTEAFF.